The subject of this entry is one T cell receptor (beta chain). V was trimmed by 5 bases and J by 1 base, leaving 8 bases between them. This CDR3 has 13 amino acids. The entry originates in a study of blood T cells in healthy people across ages. Together with a sample-barcoded 5' primer, a J-beta primer mix was included in a second PCR lasting about 6 to 11 cycles. Each of the cDNA molecules was tagged by a template-switch adaptor with 12 random nucleotides. TCRdb fed the 5' RACE reads into MiXCR, producing one record per CDR3 protein. This sample yields fewer than 700,000 distinct CDR3 sequences, of which roughly 48% are seen a single time; about 26% belongs to the top ten.

The TCR originated in a man aged 80 or over in good health. The source material was blood. The gene calls are TRBV12-3 or TRBV12-4 and TRBJ1-1; D unresolved. In DNA, the CDR3 is TGTGCCAGCAGTCCCGACTCGAACACTGAAGCTTTCTTT. It specifies CASSPDSNTEAFF.